A single sample is the source of the 5 T cell receptor beta chains below, sequenced in a study of T-cell memory formation after mild COVID-19. Each CDR3 protein gets one entry after TCRdb re-called the 5' RACE reads with MiXCR. This sample has 84,000 or so distinct CDR3 sequences, with 14% found just once. The sample taken for sequencing was PBMCs or a T cell subset sorted from them (not recorded which). The receptors were sampled from an adult woman who had mild COVID-19 (a few samples of this study predate the infection). Cell type and time point are not known.

This clonotype was picked up a small number of times. The chain joins TRBV6-2 or TRBV6-3 to TRBJ2-7; possible D gene TRBD1, 6 bases. Germline V gene lookup returns CDR1 MNHEY and CDR2 SVGEGT. Trimming took 6 bases from V and 5 from J, leaving 17 bases between them. This CDR3 region has 14 residues. The DNA for the CDR3 is TGTGCCAGCAGCCCCTCAGGGGTATTCCACGAGCAGTACTTC. The encoded protein is CASSPSGVFHEQYF.

The V and J genes are TRBV18 and TRBJ2-2; D assignment may be TRBD1 or TRBD2 (5 bases each). Trimming left V 6 bases short and J 2 bases short, with 10 bases between. Per the germline V gene, CDR1 is KGHSH and CDR2 is LQKENI. The CDR3 runs 14 residues. The CDR3 nucleotides are TGTGCCAGCTCCACCAGGGACAACACCGGGGAGCTGTTTTTT. It is translated as CASSTRDNTGELFF.

V is TRBV5-6 and J is TRBJ2-1; no firm D call. CDR1 and CDR2 from the germline V gene are SGHDT and YYEEEE. V was pared by 0 bases and J by 6 bases, with 4 bases between. This CDR3 has 12 amino acids. The CDR3 region has the DNA TGTGCCAGCAGCTTGGCACGCAATGAGCAGTTCTTC. Its protein product is CASSLARNEQFF.

The chain is built from TRBV7-9 and TRBJ2-1, with 14 bases that match TRBD2. With 3 bases clipped from V and 8 bases from J, the junction kept 3 bases outside the gene matches. The CDR3 loop spans 15 amino acids. CDR1 is SEHNR, CDR2 FQNEAQ, per germline (reference sequence). The CDR3 DNA reads TGTGCCAGCAGCTTGGGGACTAGCGGGAGTGATGAGCAGTTCTTC. Translated, it gives CASSLGTSGSDEQFF.

V usage is TRBV10-3 and J usage is TRBJ2-5, with 7 bases identical to TRBD1. Germline V CDR1 and CDR2: ENHRY, SYGVKD. This CDR3 comprises 14 residues. J lost 5 bases, V lost 2 bases, and 5 bases had no gene match. CDR3 sequence reads: CAISEGTVRETQYF. Written as DNA, the CDR3 is TGTGCCATCAGTGAGGGGACAGTCCGGGAGACCCAGTACTTC.